These 17 T cell receptor beta chains were sequenced from one sample in a study of T cells of healthy individuals. Each CDR3 protein is one row after TCRdb ran MiXCR on the 5' RACE reads. The table shows 55,000 to 65,000 distinct CDR3 sequences, with around 15% occurring only once. The receptors were gathered from a human donor in good health.

This rearrangement joins TRBV2 to TRBJ1-5; D possibly corresponds to TRBD1 (5 bases). V lost 8 bases and J 1 base, leaving 18 bases between the germline ends. Looked up from germline, CDR1 is SNHLY and CDR2 is FYNNEI. The CDR3 consists of 16 residues. CDR3 sequence: CASSSRRGISNQPQHF. The CDR3 nucleotides are TGTGCCAGCTCTTCGAGGAGGGGCATCAGCAATCAGCCCCAGCATTTT.

This clonotype was found many times. The genes are TRBV20-1 and TRBJ2-5, with TRBD2 matching over 9 bases. Germline V lookup: CDR1 DFQATT, CDR2 SNEGSKA (reference sequence). This CDR3 has 16 residues. V trimming: 5 bases; J trimming: 2 bases; junction bases outside the gene matches: 12. The CDR3 here is CSAFPWGLADQETQYF. For the CDR3, the DNA is TGCAGTGCTTTCCCGTGGGGACTAGCAGATCAAGAGACCCAGTACTTC.

This clonotype was counted ten times or more. This sequence joins TRBV3-1 and TRBJ1-2; D ambiguous. Germline assignment: CDR1 LGHDT and CDR2 YNNKEL (reference sequence). The length of the CDR3 is 12 residues. Trimming cost V 1 base and J 5 bases, with 5 bases left between them. CDR3 region: CASSQGGYGYTF. CDR3 DNA: TGTGCCAGCAGCCAAGGGGGTTATGGCTACACCTTC.

Many counts were recorded for this clonotype. This sequence joins TRBV28 and TRBJ2-1; 12 nucleotides align to TRBD2. Trimming removed 5 bases from V and 7 bases from J; junction bases left unmatched: 9. The CDR3 is 16 residues long. Germline CDR1 is MDHEN and CDR2 is SYDVKM. CDR3 residues: CASSHRLAGGKNEQFF. In DNA, the CDR3 is TGTGCCAGCAGTCATCGTCTAGCGGGGGGGAAGAATGAGCAGTTCTTC.

This clonotype was found a few times. The V call is TRBV7-9, the J call TRBJ1-1; no reliable D call. The CDR3 is made up of 15 amino acids. CDR1 is SEHNR and CDR2 is FQNEAQ in the germline V gene (reference sequence). V lost 3 bases, J lost 5 bases, and 16 bases lay in between. The CDR3 sequence is CASSFKELRRTEAFF. CDR3 sequence (DNA): TGTGCCAGCAGCTTTAAAGAATTGCGCAGAACTGAAGCTTTCTTT. Filled out from reference TRBV7-9 and TRBJ1-1, the complete variable domain reads DTGVSQNPRHKITKRGQNVTFRCDPISEHNRLYWYRQTLGQGPEFLTYFQNEAQLEKSRLLSDRFSAERPKGSFSTLEIQRTEQGDSAMYLCASSFKELRRTEAFFGQGTRLTVV.

The table lists this clonotype with a few counts. The chain carries TRBV3-1 and TRBJ1-4; D perhaps matches TRBD1 (5 bases). V was cut by 2 bases and J by 11 bases, with 12 bases left in between. The CDR3 has 13 amino acids. Germline lookup yields CDR1 LGHDT and CDR2 YNNKEL (reference sequence). Written as DNA, the CDR3 is TGTGCCAGCAGCCAACCTGGGGGGGAGAAACTGTTTTTT. This gives the protein CASSQPGGEKLFF.

This clonotype was counted ten times or more. The chain has TRBV12-3 or TRBV12-4 and TRBJ2-2; no clear D gene. Trimming stripped 3 bases from V and 4 bases from J, with 0 bases between. This CDR3 has 11 amino acids. CDR3: CASSFTGELFF. CDR3 bases: TGTGCCAGCAGTTTCACCGGGGAGCTGTTTTTT.

This clonotype came up a few times. The V gene is TRBV29-1, the J gene TRBJ2-7, with D possibly being TRBD1 (6 bases). Germline V lookup: CDR1 SQVTM, CDR2 ANQGSEA. CDR3 length equals 14 residues. The V gene lost 6 bases and the J gene lost 2 bases, with 17 bases spanning the gap. The CDR3 bases are TGCAGCGTCACCACCCGGGACAAAACCTACGAGCAGTACTTC. It translates to CSVTTRDKTYEQYF.

The chain carries TRBV19 and TRBJ2-3; no definite D call. This CDR3 comprises 14 residues. Between the trimmed V and J ends, which lost 5 bases and 2 bases, there was a span of 11 bases. Germline V gene lookup returns CDR1 LNHDA and CDR2 SQIVND (reference sequence). The CDR3 DNA reads TGTGCCAGTAGTTCTACCCACACCACAGATACGCAGTATTTT. Translation gives CASSSTHTTDTQYF.

This clonotype was recorded at least ten times. V is TRBV5-1 and J is TRBJ1-3; perhaps TRBD1 as D (5 bases). Looked up from germline, CDR1 is SGHRS and CDR2 is YFSETQ. Between the trimmed V and J ends, which lost 5 bases and 2 bases, there was a span of 17 bases. This CDR3 is 16 amino acids long. DNA for the CDR3: TGCGCCAGCAGTTACGACAGCAGATACCCTGGAAACACCATATATTTT. Translation gives CASSYDSRYPGNTIYF.

This clonotype has at least ten counts. The chain joins TRBV4-3 to TRBJ2-7, with 8 bases lining up with TRBD2. With 2 bases clipped from V and 2 bases from J, the junction kept 5 bases outside the gene matches. Looked up from germline, CDR1 is LGHNA and CDR2 is YSLEER. This CDR3 has 15 amino acids. The CDR3 region is CASSQQAGDPYEQYF. In nucleotides, the CDR3 is TGCGCCAGCAGCCAACAAGCGGGAGATCCCTACGAGCAGTACTTC.

This clonotype turned up a few times. The V and J genes are TRBV7-2 and TRBJ2-1; 9 nucleotides align to TRBD2. The CDR3 contains 16 residues. Germline lookup yields CDR1 SGHTA and CDR2 FQGNSA. With 1 base clipped from V and 10 bases from J, the junction kept 11 bases outside the gene matches. DNA for the CDR3: TGTGCCAGCAGCTTAGACTGGTCTAGCGGGATGGTCGAGCAGTTCTTC. Its protein is CASSLDWSSGMVEQFF.

This clonotype was seen at least ten times. The chain employs TRBV29-1 and TRBJ2-7; D may be TRBD1 (6 bases). CDR1 SQVTM and CDR2 ANQGSEA come from the germline V gene. CDR3 length: 13 amino acids. V gave up 7 bases and J gave up 3 bases, with 16 bases separating them. The CDR3 protein is CSAHTLGGYEQYF. CDR3 coding DNA: TGCAGCGCCCACACCCTAGGGGGCTACGAGCAGTACTTC.

A note on this clonotype: Germline is not matched at one junction end, which may reflect a read error. The chain joins TRBV4-2 to TRBJ1-6; D remains unclear. Germline assignment: CDR1 LGHNA and CDR2 YNFKEQ. The CDR3 is 15 amino acids. The CDR3, as DNA: TGTGCCAGCAGCCAACCGTACCAAGGGATATCACCCCTCAACTTT. Its translation is CASSQPYQGISPLNF.

This clonotype was picked up a small number of times. Here the CDR3 DNA reads TGTGCCAGCAGCAAGGGACAGCATGGCTACACCTTC. Residues: CASSKGQHGYTF. The chain recombines TRBV5-8 with TRBJ1-2; TRBD1 agrees at 7 bases. Germline assignment: CDR1 SGHTS and CDR2 YDEGEE. The junction had 3 bases not matched to a gene; V was cut back by 4 bases and J by 6 bases. This CDR3 contains 12 residues. Full variable domain (rest looked up from reference TRBV5-8 and TRBJ1-2): EAGVTQSPTHLIKTRGQQATLRCSPISGHTSVYWYQQALGLGLQFLLWYDEGEERNRGNFPPRFSGRQFPNYSSELNVNALELEDSALYLCASSKGQHGYTFGSGTRLTVV.

This chain uses TRBV7-8 with TRBJ2-1; D unresolved. The germline V and J ends were trimmed by 0 bases and 7 bases, with 13 bases remaining between them. The CDR3 sequence is 15 residues long. Germline CDR1 and CDR2: SGHVS and FQNEAQ. DNA of the CDR3: TGTGCCAGCAGCTTAGCGAAACGACTGGTAAATGAGCAGTTCTTC. It codes for CASSLAKRLVNEQFF.

In this sample, this clonotype turned up many times. V usage is TRBV30 and J usage is TRBJ2-7, with 9 bases aligning to TRBD1. The germline gives CDR1 GTSNPN, CDR2 SVGIG (reference sequence). The CDR3 has 14 residues. Unmatched junction bases numbered 7, after V lost 3 bases and J lost 4 bases. The CDR3 sequence: CAWSAGTGRYEQYF. CDR3 DNA sequence: TGTGCCTGGAGCGCTGGGACAGGGAGATACGAGCAGTACTTC.